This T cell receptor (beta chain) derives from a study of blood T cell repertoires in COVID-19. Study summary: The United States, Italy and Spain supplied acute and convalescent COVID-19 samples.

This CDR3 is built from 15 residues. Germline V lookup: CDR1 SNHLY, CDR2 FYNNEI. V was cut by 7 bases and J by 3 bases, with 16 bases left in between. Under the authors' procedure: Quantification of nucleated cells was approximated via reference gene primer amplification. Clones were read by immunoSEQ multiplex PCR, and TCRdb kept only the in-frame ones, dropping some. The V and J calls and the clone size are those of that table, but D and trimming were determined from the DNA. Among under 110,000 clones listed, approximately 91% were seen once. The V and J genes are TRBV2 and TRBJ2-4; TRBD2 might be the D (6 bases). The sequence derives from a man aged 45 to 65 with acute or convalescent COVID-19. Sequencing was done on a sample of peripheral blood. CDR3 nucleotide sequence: TGTGCCAGCAAAAGGCGGGGAGAGGGCAAAAACATTCAGTACTTC. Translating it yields CASKRRGEGKNIQYF. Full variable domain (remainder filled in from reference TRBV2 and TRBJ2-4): EPEVTQTPSHQVTQMGQEVILRCVPISNHLYFYWYRQILGQKVEFLVSFYNNEISEKSEIFDDQFSVERPDGSNFTLKIRSTKLEDSAMYFCASKRRGEGKNIQYFGAGTRLSVL.